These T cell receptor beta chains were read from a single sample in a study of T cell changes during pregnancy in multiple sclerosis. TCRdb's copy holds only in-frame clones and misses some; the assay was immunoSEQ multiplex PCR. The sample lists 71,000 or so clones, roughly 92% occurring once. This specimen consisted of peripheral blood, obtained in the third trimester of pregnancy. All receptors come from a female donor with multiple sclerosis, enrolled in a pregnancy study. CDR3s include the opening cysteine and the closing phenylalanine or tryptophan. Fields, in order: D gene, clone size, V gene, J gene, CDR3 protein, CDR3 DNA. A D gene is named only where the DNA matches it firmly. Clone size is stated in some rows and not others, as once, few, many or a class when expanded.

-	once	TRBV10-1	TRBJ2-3	CASSDRSDTQYF	TGCGCCAGCAGTGATCGGTCAGATACGCAGTATTTT
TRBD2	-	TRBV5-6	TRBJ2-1	CASSNSGSAYNEQFF	TGTGCCAGCAGCAATAGCGGGAGCGCCTACAATGAGCAGTTCTTC
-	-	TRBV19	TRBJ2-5	CASSIAGRKETQYF	TGTGCCAGTAGTATAGCAGGCAGGAAAGAGACCCAGTACTTC
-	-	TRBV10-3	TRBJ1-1	CAISEGGLNTEAFF	TGTGCCATCAGTGAAGGAGGTCTGAACACTGAAGCTTTCTTT
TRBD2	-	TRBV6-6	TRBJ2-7	CASKIAGAVEQYF	TGTGCCAGCAAAATAGCGGGAGCCGTCGAGCAGTACTTC
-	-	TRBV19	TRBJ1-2	CASSIDPLGGSTNYGYTF	TGTGCCAGTAGTATAGATCCCTTGGGAGGCTCCACTAACTATGGCTACACCTTC
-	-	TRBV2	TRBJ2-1	CASSEDIYNEQFF	TGTGCCAGCAGTGAGGACATTTACAATGAGCAGTTCTTC
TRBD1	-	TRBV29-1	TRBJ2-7	CSVKAKSTGDEQYF	TGCAGCGTTAAGGCCAAATCGACAGGGGACGAGCAGTACTTC
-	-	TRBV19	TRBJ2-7	CASSITRECCEQYF	TGTGCCAGTAGTATCACCAGGGAATGTTGCGAGCAGTACTTC
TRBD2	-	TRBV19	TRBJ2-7	CASSTGLAGPYEQYF	TGTGCCAGTAGTACCGGACTAGCGGGCCCCTACGAGCAGTACTTC
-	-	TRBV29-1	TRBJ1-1	CSVESEGGAEAFF	TGCAGCGTTGAATCGGAGGGAGGGGCTGAAGCTTTCTTT
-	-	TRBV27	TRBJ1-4	CASRFRVNEKLFF	TGTGCCAGCAGGTTCAGGGTTAATGAAAAACTGTTTTTT
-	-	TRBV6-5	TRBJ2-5	CASSPLGAETQYF	TGTGCCAGCAGTCCCCTAGGGGCCGAGACCCAGTACTTC
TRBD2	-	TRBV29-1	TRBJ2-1	CSAAILAGAFNEQFF	TGCAGCGCCGCCATACTAGCGGGAGCTTTTAATGAGCAGTTCTTC
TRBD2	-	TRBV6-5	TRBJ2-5	CASSYQAGVGEQYF	TGTGCCAGCAGTTACCAGGCGGGAGTAGGGGAGCAGTACTTC
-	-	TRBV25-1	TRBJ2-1	CASSESSSSYNEQFF	TGTGCCAGCAGTGAGTCTTCTAGCTCCTACAATGAGCAGTTCTTC
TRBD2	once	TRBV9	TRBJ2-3	CASSASGRAGTDTQYF	TGTGCCAGCAGCGCTAGCGGGAGGGCCGGCACAGATACGCAGTATTTT
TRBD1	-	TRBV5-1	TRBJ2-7	CASSRRTGSSYEQYF	TGCGCCAGCAGCAGGCGGACAGGGTCATCCTACGAGCAGTACTTC
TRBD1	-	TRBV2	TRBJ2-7	CAIRTGASYEQYF	TGTGCCATTAGGACAGGGGCTTCCTACGAGCAGTACTTC
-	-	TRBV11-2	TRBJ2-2	CASSSDFITGELFF	TGTGCCAGCAGCTCTGACTTCATCACCGGGGAGCTGTTTTTT
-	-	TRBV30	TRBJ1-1	CARRAGTYTEAFF	TGTGCCCGCCGCGCAGGAACATACACTGAAGCTTTCTTT
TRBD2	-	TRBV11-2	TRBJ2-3	CASSEGTSGKLSDTQYF	TGTGCCAGCAGCGAAGGGACTAGCGGGAAATTATCAGATACGCAGTATTTT
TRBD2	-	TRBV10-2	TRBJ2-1	CASSELGTSTYNEQFF	TGCGCCAGCAGCGAACTCGGGACTAGCACCTACAATGAGCAGTTCTTC
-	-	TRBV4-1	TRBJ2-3	CASSQDLLTDTQYF	TGCGCCAGCAGCCAAGACCTTCTCACAGATACGCAGTATTTT
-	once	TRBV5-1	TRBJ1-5	CASSLGTENQPQHF	TGCGCCAGCAGCTTGGGGACTGAGAATCAGCCCCAGCATTTT
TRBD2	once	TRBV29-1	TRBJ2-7	CSVEAGALEQYF	TGCAGCGTTGAGGCGGGAGCTTTAGAGCAGTACTTC
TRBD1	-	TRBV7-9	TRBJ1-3	CASSQQGAGNTIYF	TGTGCCAGCAGCCAACAGGGGGCAGGAAACACCATATATTTT
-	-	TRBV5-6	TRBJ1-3	CASSLLGVQGNTIYF	TGTGCCAGCAGCTTGTTAGGGGTGCAAGGAAACACCATATATTTT
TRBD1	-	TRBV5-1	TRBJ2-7	CASSLWTGSSYEQYF	TGCGCCAGCAGCCTCTGGACAGGGTCATCCTACGAGCAGTACTTC
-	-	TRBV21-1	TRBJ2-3	CASSSGLAGSVDTQYF	TGTGCCAGCAGCAGTGGACTAGCGGGATCGGTAGATACGCAGTATTTT
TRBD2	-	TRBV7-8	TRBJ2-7	CASSPGLAGEIYEQYF	TGTGCCAGCAGCCCGGGACTAGCGGGAGAGATCTACGAGCAGTACTTC
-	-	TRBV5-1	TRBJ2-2	CASSSGHLNTGELFF	TGCGCCAGCAGTTCGGGACACCTGAACACCGGGGAGCTGTTTTTT
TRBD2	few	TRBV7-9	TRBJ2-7	CASSPSGSHEQYF	TGTGCCAGCAGCCCGAGCGGGAGCCACGAGCAGTACTTC
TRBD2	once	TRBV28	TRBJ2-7	CASSLPSGTSYEQYF	TGTGCCAGCAGTCTCCCAAGCGGGACCAGCTACGAGCAGTACTTC
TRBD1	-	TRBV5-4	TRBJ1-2	CASSWVGDRAVGSYTF	TGTGCCAGCAGCTGGGTGGGCGACAGGGCGGTCGGGAGCTACACCTTC
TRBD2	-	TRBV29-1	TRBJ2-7	CSVAERDLGGQYF	TGCAGCGTAGCAGAGCGGGACCTTGGTGGGCAGTACTTC
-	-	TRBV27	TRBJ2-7	CASRQGIFRNEQYF	TGTGCCAGCAGACAGGGAATCTTTCGGAACGAGCAGTACTTC
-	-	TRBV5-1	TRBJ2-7	CASSLGGSHYEQYF	TGCGCCAGCAGCTTGGGGGGCAGCCACTACGAGCAGTACTTC
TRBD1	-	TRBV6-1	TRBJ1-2	CASNPGQYYGYTF	TGTGCCAGCAATCCGGGACAGTACTATGGCTACACCTTC
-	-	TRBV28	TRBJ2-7	CASSLIGGTTYEQYF	TGTGCCAGCAGTTTAATTGGCGGTACAACCTACGAGCAGTACTTC
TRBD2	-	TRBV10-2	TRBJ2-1	CASSESLAGVKKFF	TGCGCCAGCAGTGAGTCCCTAGCGGGAGTAAAGAAGTTCTTC
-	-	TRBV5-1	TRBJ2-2	CASSLGGRGGGELFF	TGCGCCAGCAGCTTGGGAGGGAGAGGAGGCGGGGAGCTGTTTTTT
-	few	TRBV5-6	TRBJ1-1	CASDTLGGKSTEAFF	TGTGCCAGCGACACCCTTGGGGGCAAAAGTACTGAAGCTTTCTTT
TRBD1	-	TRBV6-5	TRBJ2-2	CASSYGQGGTGELFF	TGTGCCAGCAGTTACGGACAGGGTGGCACCGGGGAGCTGTTTTTT
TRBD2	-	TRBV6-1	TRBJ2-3	CASSEYLLAGEADTQYF	TGTGCCAGCAGTGAATATTTACTAGCGGGAGAGGCAGATACGCAGTATTTT
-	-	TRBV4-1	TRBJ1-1	CASSQWGGATEAFF	TGCGCCAGCAGCCAATGGGGCGGTGCCACTGAAGCTTTCTTT
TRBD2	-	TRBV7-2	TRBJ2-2	CASTWGLAGGTGELFF	TGTGCCAGCACCTGGGGACTAGCGGGAGGGACCGGGGAGCTGTTTTTT
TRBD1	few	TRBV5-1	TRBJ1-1	CASSLQGSFTEAFF	TGCGCCAGCAGCTTACAGGGGTCCTTCACTGAAGCTTTCTTT
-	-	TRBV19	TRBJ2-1	CASQRRDPTYNEQFF	TGTGCCAGCCAAAGACGGGATCCTACCTACAATGAGCAGTTCTTC